One T cell receptor beta chain is described in this entry. The antigen is unknown. Only in-frame clones appear in the TCRdb table, and some are missing; sequencing was by immunoSEQ multiplex PCR. Of more than 50,000 clones listed, about 85% are singletons. The data stem from a study of OX40 agonist ivuxolimab in advanced cancers. Study background: Patients' therapy was ivuxolimab, an antibody that acts as an agonist of OX40 (CD134). General study results and limits: Dose levels from 0.1 to 3.0 mg/kg saw CD4+ and CD8+ blood T cells expand clonally by week 6.

The V gene's germline CDR1 is LGHNT and CDR2 FRNRAP. J gave up 0 bases and V 5 bases, and 4 bases lay outside the gene matches. CDR3 size: 15 residues. The clonotype was recovered from an adult with an advanced solid tumor such as melanoma, head and neck, liver or kidney cancer. Sequenced here: CD4+ or CD8+ T cells sorted from blood, sampled in a trial of the OX40 agonist ivuxolimab. The J gene is TRBJ2-1, the V gene TRBV12-5, with 7 bases identical to TRBD2. CDR3 in DNA: TGTGCTAGTGGTCCCGGGGGGAGCTCCTACAATGAGCAGTTCTTC. Amino acid sequence: CASGPGGSSYNEQFF.